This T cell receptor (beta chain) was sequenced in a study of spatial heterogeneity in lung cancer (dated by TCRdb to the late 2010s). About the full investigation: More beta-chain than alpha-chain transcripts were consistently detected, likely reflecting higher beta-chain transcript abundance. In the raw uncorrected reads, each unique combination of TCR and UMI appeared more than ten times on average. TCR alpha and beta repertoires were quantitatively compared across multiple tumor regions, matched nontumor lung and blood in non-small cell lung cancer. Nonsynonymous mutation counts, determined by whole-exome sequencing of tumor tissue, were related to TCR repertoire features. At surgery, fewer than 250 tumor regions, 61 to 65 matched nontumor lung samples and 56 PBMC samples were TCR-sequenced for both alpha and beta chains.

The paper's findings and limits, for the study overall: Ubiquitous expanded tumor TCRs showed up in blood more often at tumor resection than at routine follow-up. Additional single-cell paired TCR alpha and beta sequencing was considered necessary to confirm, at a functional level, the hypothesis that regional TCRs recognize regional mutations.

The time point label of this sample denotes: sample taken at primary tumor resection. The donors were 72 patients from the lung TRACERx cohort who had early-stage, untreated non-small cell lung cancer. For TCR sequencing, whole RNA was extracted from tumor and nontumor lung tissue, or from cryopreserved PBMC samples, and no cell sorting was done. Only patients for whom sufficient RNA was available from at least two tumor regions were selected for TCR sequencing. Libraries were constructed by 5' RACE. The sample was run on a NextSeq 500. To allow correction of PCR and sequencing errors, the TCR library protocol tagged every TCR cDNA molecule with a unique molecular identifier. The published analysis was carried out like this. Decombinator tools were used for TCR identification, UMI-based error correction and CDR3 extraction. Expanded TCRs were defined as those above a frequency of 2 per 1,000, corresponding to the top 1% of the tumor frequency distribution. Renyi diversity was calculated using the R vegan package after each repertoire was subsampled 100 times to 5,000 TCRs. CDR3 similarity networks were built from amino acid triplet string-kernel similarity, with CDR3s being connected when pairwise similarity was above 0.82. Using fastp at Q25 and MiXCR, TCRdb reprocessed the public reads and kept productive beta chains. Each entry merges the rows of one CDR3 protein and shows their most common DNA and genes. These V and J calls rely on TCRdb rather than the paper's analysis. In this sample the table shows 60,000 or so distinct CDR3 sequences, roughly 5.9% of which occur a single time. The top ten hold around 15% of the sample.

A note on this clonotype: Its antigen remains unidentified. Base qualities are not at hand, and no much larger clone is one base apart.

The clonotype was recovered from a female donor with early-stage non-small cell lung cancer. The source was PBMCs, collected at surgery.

The bases read TGTGCCAGCAGCGCTCGGGACACCCGGCAAGAAGCTTTCTTT. It is translated as CASSARDTRQEAFF. The chain employs TRBV9 and TRBJ1-1; a weak D assignment points to TRBD1 (6 bases agree). V drops 3 bases and J drops 8 bases, leaving 17 bases in between. Sequences SGDLS (CDR1) and YYNGEE (CDR2) are obtained from the germline V gene. The CDR3 has 14 amino acids, counting the end cysteine and phenylalanine. Just CDR3 DNA is preserved here, 42 bases in frame from base 1.